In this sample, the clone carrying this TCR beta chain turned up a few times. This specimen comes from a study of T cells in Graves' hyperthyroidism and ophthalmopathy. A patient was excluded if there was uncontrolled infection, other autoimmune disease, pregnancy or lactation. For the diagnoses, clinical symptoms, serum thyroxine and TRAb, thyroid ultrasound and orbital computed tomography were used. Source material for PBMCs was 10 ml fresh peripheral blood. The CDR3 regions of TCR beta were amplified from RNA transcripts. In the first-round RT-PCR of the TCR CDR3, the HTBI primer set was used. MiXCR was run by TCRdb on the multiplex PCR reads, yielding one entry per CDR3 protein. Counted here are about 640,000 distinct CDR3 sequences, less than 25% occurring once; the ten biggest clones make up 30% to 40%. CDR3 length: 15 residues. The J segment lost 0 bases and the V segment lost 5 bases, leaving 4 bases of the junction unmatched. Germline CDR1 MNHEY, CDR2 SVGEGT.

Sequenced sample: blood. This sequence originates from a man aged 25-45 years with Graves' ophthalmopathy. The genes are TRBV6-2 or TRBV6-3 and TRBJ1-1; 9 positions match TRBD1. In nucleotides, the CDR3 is TGTGCCAGCAGTCAACGACAGGGGGTGAACACTGAAGCTTTCTTT. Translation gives CASSQRQGVNTEAFF.